A selection of T cell receptor beta chains follows, all from one sample in a study of pediatric ulcerative colitis. Sequencing was performed with immunoSEQ multiplex PCR; in TCRdb, only in-frame clones are kept and a portion is missing. Of 60,000 to 75,000 clones listed, just over 75% were seen once; the top ten hold roughly 5.5%. Specimen: blood. All receptors come from a boy between 5 and 17 years old with moderate ulcerative colitis. Both conserved end residues are trimmed from each CDR3. Each record gives: J gene, V gene, CDR3 protein.

J gene: TRBJ1-5; V gene: TRBV19; CDR3 protein: ASSRREGDNQPQH
J gene: TRBJ2-7; V gene: TRBV5-4; CDR3 protein: ASRDAISYEQY
J gene: TRBJ1-1; V gene: TRBV4-1; CDR3 protein: ASSATGGAGNTEAF
J gene: TRBJ1-1; V gene: TRBV15; CDR3 protein: ATSRDLRTGPRVDPSGEAF
J gene: TRBJ1-5; V gene: TRBV19; CDR3 protein: ASERSTGGNQPQH
J gene: TRBJ1-2; V gene: TRBV5-8; CDR3 protein: ASSLGRGPLNGYT
J gene: TRBJ2-7; V gene: TRBV7-9; CDR3 protein: ASSPGSYEQY
J gene: TRBJ2-5; V gene: TRBV5-4; CDR3 protein: ASTRQRDTRETQY
J gene: TRBJ1-2; V gene: TRBV5-1; CDR3 protein: ASSLTQGVNYGYT
J gene: TRBJ1-2; V gene: TRBV5-1; CDR3 protein: ASSLAPGAVYGYT
J gene: TRBJ1-4; V gene: TRBV15; CDR3 protein: ATSSDGTDEKLF
J gene: TRBJ1-2; V gene: TRBV30; CDR3 protein: AWTGWDYGYT
J gene: TRBJ1-6; V gene: TRBV19; CDR3 protein: ASSINDASYNSPLH
J gene: TRBJ2-5; V gene: TRBV4-1; CDR3 protein: ASSQPGETQY
J gene: TRBJ2-7; V gene: TRBV10-3; CDR3 protein: AIRAGQQSYEQY
J gene: TRBJ1-2; V gene: TRBV2; CDR3 protein: ASSDRGGYT
J gene: TRBJ2-2; V gene: TRBV9; CDR3 protein: ASSVGGITTGELF
J gene: TRBJ1-2; V gene: TRBV6-5; CDR3 protein: ASSYLGGGYT
J gene: TRBJ1-1; V gene: TRBV5-6; CDR3 protein: ASTPGVGNWNTEAF
J gene: TRBJ2-7; V gene: TRBV27; CDR3 protein: ASSLTRVEVAYEQY